The 3 T cell receptor beta chains below come from one sample, sequenced in a study of control samples from healthy donors and cancer patients. Libraries were prepared by immunoSEQ multiplex PCR; TCRdb keeps only in-frame clonotypes and omits some of them. The sample lists 170,000 or so clones; approximately 94% were seen once. The sequenced material came from blood. The receptors come from a man between 25 and 39 years old in good health.

The gene calls are TRBV28 and TRBJ1-5, with a possible D match to TRBD1 (6 bases). Trimming pared 6 bases from V and 2 bases from J, leaving 14 bases between. Germline-derived CDR1 and CDR2 are MDHEN and SYDVKM. This CDR3 comprises 15 residues. In DNA, the CDR3 is TGTGCCAGCAGACCTACAGGGTTGGGCAATCAGCCCCAGCATTTT. It translates to CASRPTGLGNQPQHF. The entire variable domain, with the rest obtained from reference TRBV28 and TRBJ1-5, is as follows: DVKVTQSSRYLVKRTGEKVFLECVQDMDHENMFWYRQDPGLGLRLIYFSYDVKMKEKGDIPEGYSVSREKKERFSLILESASTNQTSMYLCASRPTGLGNQPQHFGDGTRLSIL.

The genes are TRBV10-3 and TRBJ1-6, with D perhaps TRBD1 (6 bases). The length of the CDR3 is 14 residues. V shed 8 bases and J shed 5 bases, with 13 bases lying between them. Looked up from germline, CDR1 is ENHRY and CDR2 is SYGVKD. The CDR3 sequence: CAIGPAGDNSPLHF. The CDR3 nucleotides read TGTGCCATCGGCCCGGCAGGGGATAATTCACCCCTCCACTTT.

The chain is built from TRBV11-2 and TRBJ1-1; D perhaps matches TRBD1 (6 bases). Trimming took off 5 bases at V and 4 bases at J, with 14 bases between the two ends. The CDR3 is made up of 14 amino acids. Germline values: CDR1 SGHAT, CDR2 FQNNGV. Written as DNA, the CDR3 is TGTGCCAGCAGCCCCGCACAGGGTACCACTGAAGCTTTCTTT. Its protein is CASSPAQGTTEAFF. The full variable domain, its missing parts supplied by reference TRBV11-2 and TRBJ1-1, is EAGVAQSPRYKIIEKRQSVAFWCNPISGHATLYWYQQILGQGPKLLIQFQNNGVVDDSQLPKDRFSAERLKGVDSTLKIQPAKLEDSAVYLCASSPAQGTTEAFFGQGTRLTVV.